The 4 T cell receptor beta chains presented below share a single source sample, sequenced in a study of blood T cell repertoires in COVID-19. Data came from immunoSEQ multiplex PCR; TCRdb stores just in-frame clones and leaves some out. The data hold fewer than 250,000 clones, with about 80% observed a single time. Source material: PBMCs or T cells enriched from blood (not recorded which). The receptors were sampled from a woman between 40 and 50 years old who had been exposed to COVID-19.

V and J are TRBV4-3 and TRBJ1-6; a weak D match, TRBD1 (6 bases). The germline V and J ends were trimmed by 0 bases and 3 bases, with 12 bases remaining between them. Germline V gene lookup returns CDR1 LGHNA and CDR2 YSLEER. The CDR3 runs to 17 residues. CDR3 DNA sequence: TGCGCCAGCAGCCAAGAGGGCGGCAGGGGCTATAATTCACCCCTCCACTTT. It encodes CASSQEGGRGYNSPLHF.

The sample holds one count of this clone. The chain joins TRBV21-1 to TRBJ2-5; TRBD2 is taken as the D call from the table, unchecked against the DNA. TRBV21-1 is a listed pseudogene. CDR3 length: 17 residues. Written as DNA, the CDR3 is TGTGCCAGCAGCTCACGGGGGGGTACACCGCGGGTGGAGACCCAGTACTTC. Translation: CASSSRGGTPRVETQYF.

This clone was counted once. CDR3: CASSRLRGQDTEAFF. The CDR3, as DNA: TGCGCCAGCAGCCGTCTACGGGGTCAGGACACTGAAGCTTTCTTT. The genes are TRBV5-1 and TRBJ1-1; no clear D. The CDR3 has 15 amino acids. Germline assignment: CDR1 SGHRS and CDR2 YFSETQ. Deletions cut 4 bases from V and 3 bases from J, with 16 bases between. The whole variable domain, remainder taken from reference TRBV5-1 and TRBJ1-1, is KAGVTQTPRYLIKTRGQQVTLSCSPISGHRSVSWYQQTPGQGLQFLFEYFSETQRNKGNFPGRFSGRQFSNSRSEMNVSTLELGDSALYLCASSRLRGQDTEAFFGQGTRLTVV.

The chain carries TRBV30 and TRBJ1-4; 11 bases map to TRBD1. J lost 1 base, V lost 4 bases, and 5 bases had no gene match. Germline V gene data show CDR1 as GTSNPN and CDR2 as SVGIG (reference sequence). The CDR3 spans 16 residues. The CDR3 is CAWNRGQGGTNEKLFF. The CDR3 DNA reads TGTGCCTGGAACAGGGGACAGGGGGGAACTAATGAAAAACTGTTTTTT.